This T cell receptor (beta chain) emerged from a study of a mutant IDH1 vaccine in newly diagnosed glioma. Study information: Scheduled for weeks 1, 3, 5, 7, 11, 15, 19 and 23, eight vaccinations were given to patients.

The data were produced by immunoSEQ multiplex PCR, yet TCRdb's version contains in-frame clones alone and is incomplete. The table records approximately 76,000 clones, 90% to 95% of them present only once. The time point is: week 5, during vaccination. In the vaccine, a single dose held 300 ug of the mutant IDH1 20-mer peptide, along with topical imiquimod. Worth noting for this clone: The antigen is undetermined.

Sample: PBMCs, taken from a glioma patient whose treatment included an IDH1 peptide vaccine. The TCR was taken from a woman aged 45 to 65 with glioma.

CDR3 nucleotide sequence: TGTGCCACCAGCTTCGGTCCGGGACAGCAAGAGACCCAGTACTTC. This translates into CATSFGPGQQETQYF. V is TRBV15 and J is TRBJ2-5, with TRBD1 matching over 7 bases. The J segment lost 2 bases and the V segment lost 5 bases, leaving 8 bases of the junction unmatched. CDR1 is LNHNV, CDR2 YYDKDF, per germline (reference sequence). The CDR3 is 15 residues long.